This T cell receptor (beta chain) was identified in a study of blood T cell repertoires in COVID-19. Sequenced by immunoSEQ multiplex PCR; TCRdb stores in-frame clones only, minus some. The sample consists of roughly 200,000 clones, roughly 91% of them appearing once. This CDR3 region has 13 residues. Germline CDR1 reads LGHNA; CDR2 reads YSLEER. Trimming cost V 0 bases and J 7 bases, with 9 bases left between them. The V call is TRBV4-3, the J call TRBJ1-1; D remains ambiguous. The sample comprised PBMCs or T cells enriched from blood (not recorded which). The TCR originated in a woman younger than 45 with acute COVID-19. The CDR3 sequence is CASSQDRGVEAFF. In DNA form, the CDR3 reads TGCGCCAGCAGCCAAGATCGAGGAGTTGAAGCTTTCTTT.